This TCR beta chain was recovered during a study of blood T cells in healthy people across ages. Total RNA amounts of at least 5.5 micrograms were extracted per sample. Study findings and constraints: TCR beta diversity per million T cells fell roughly linearly with age. Higher diversity and more naive CD4+ cells were features of long-lived donors, compared to aged donors. Researchers judged that diversity estimates from one million T cells fell short of true values.

Next came a second PCR, run for roughly 6 to 11 cycles, which used a sample-barcoded 5' primer along with a J-beta primer mix. TCRdb reprocessed the 5' RACE reads with MiXCR, giving one entry per CDR3 protein. The sample holds around 900,000 distinct CDR3 sequences, 45% to 60% seen once. CDR1 SGHTA and CDR2 FQGTGA come from the germline V gene. V lost 4 bases, J lost 3 bases, and 3 bases stayed unmatched. The CDR3 totals 14 residues. Of note for this clonotype: Its antigen is not identified.

The sequence derives from a woman between 55 and 75 years old in good health. The chain is built from TRBV7-3 and TRBJ2-1; 7 nucleotides line up with TRBD1. Sequenced: blood. The CDR3 loop reads CASSSHRGYNEQFF. The CDR3 nucleotides read TGTGCCAGCAGCTCCCACAGGGGCTACAATGAGCAGTTCTTC.